The rows below give T cell receptor beta chains drawn from one sample of a study of cytomegalovirus exposure and HLA in healthy donors. Assay: immunoSEQ multiplex PCR; the TCRdb copy retains only in-frame clones and omits some. The table records around 170,000 clones, 60% to 80% of them present only once. Source material: PBMCs. The receptors derive from a male donor in good health and CMV-seronegative. Both conserved end residues are trimmed from each CDR3. The D gene is left open where the match is weak.

>TRBV7-9|TRBJ1-2|-
ASSLRRDSYGYT
>TRBV7-2|TRBJ2-7|TRBD2
ASSLAPLAGYEQY
>TRBV7-9|TRBJ1-2|-
ASSLSQGGFYGYT
>TRBV5-1|TRBJ2-3|-
ASSLRGLSTDTQY
>TRBV6-5|TRBJ1-1|-
ASSYSAGVSTEAF
>TRBV15|TRBJ2-3|-
ATSRDVPGDTQY
>TRBV7-2|TRBJ2-3|TRBD2
ASSQTSGRADTQY
>TRBV5-1|TRBJ2-7|TRBD2
ASSPGLDSYEQY
>TRBV30|TRBJ2-3|TRBD2
AWSPLAGATDTQY
>TRBV4-3|TRBJ2-2|-
ASSQDVRPANTGELF
>TRBV30|TRBJ1-5|TRBD1
AWSGQGGQPQH
>TRBV18|TRBJ2-1|TRBD2
ASSRGTSGYNEQF